This T cell receptor (beta chain) comes out of a study of PD-L1 blockade in urothelial cancer. As for the study in general: From 0 to 3 prior chemotherapy regimens had been given to the patients. A median of about 140,000 T cells was found in the blood samples.

V was pared by 0 bases and J by 2 bases, with 8 bases between. The CDR3 is 14 amino acids. The germline CDR1 and CDR2 sequences are SGHTS and YDEGEE. Data came from immunoSEQ multiplex PCR; TCRdb stores just in-frame clones and leaves some out. The sample carries 48,000 or so clones, around 90% recorded once. Indicated time point: pretreatment peripheral blood. Diagnoses among patients were locally advanced or metastatic urothelial carcinoma. Sample numbers ranged from 1 to 8 per patient, encompassing pretreatment and on-treatment collections. The source of this sequence is a woman aged 60-75 years with urothelial cancer. Sequenced material: PBMCs, taken around atezolizumab (anti-PD-L1) treatment. The rearrangement joins TRBV5-8 to TRBJ1-1, with TRBD1 as a possible D gene (5 bases). The CDR3 sequence: CASSLVRENTEAFF. The CDR3 bases are TGTGCCAGCAGCTTGGTCAGGGAAAACACTGAAGCTTTCTTT. Based on the CDR3 plus reference TRBV5-8 and TRBJ1-1, the full variable domain is EAGVTQSPTHLIKTRGQQATLRCSPISGHTSVYWYQQALGLGLQFLLWYDEGEERNRGNFPPRFSGRQFPNYSSELNVNALELEDSALYLCASSLVRENTEAFFGQGTRLTVV.